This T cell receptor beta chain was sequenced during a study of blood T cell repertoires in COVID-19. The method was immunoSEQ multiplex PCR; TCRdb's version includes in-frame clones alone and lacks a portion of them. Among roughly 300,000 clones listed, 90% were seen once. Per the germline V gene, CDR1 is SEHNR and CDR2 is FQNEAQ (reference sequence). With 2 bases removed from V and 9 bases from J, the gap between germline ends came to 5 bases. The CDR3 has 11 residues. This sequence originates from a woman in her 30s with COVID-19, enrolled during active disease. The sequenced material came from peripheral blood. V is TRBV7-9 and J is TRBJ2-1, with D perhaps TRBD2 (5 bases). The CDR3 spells CASSLRGEQFF. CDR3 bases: TGTGCCAGCAGCTTACGGGGTGAGCAGTTCTTC.